These 20 T cell receptor beta chains came from one sample sequenced in a study of blood T cell repertoires in COVID-19. The repertoire was sequenced with immunoSEQ multiplex PCR; TCRdb's copy has only in-frame clones and lacks some. The sample holds 200,000 to 250,000 clones, roughly 89% seen once. The sequenced sample consisted of peripheral blood. These receptor sequences come from a man between 60 and 70 years old who had recovered from COVID-19.

The rearrangement uses TRBV5-4 and TRBJ2-5; D is possibly TRBD2 (5 bases). The CDR3 is 13 amino acids. V lost 3 bases and J lost 5, with 11 bases in between. Germline CDR1 is SGHNT and CDR2 is YYREEE (reference sequence). This chain's CDR3 is CASSSGSVETQYF. The CDR3 DNA is TGTGCCAGCAGCTCGGGATCCGTCGAGACCCAGTACTTC. The full variable domain, its missing parts supplied by reference TRBV5-4 and TRBJ2-5, is ETGVTQSPTHLIKTRGQQVTLRCSSQSGHNTVSWYQQALGQGPQFIFQYYREEENGRGNFPPRFSGLQFPNYSSELNVNALELDDSALYLCASSSGSVETQYFGPGTRLLVL.

The rearrangement links TRBV7-6 to TRBJ2-7; 8 nucleotides agree with TRBD2. CDR1 and CDR2 (germline): SGHVS, FNYEAQ. The CDR3 totals 16 residues. V was clipped by 5 bases and J by 4 bases; unmatched bases: 13. For the CDR3, the DNA is TGTGCCAGCAGCCCTGGACTTAGCGGGGACCTATACGAGCAGTACTTC. Its protein product is CASSPGLSGDLYEQYF.

In its sample, this clone was seen many times. This chain joins TRBV4-1 and TRBJ2-3; TRBD2 agrees at 11 bases. The CDR3 covers 17 residues. J lost 6 bases, V lost 1 base, and 9 bases had no gene match. From germline, CDR1 is MGHRA and CDR2 YSYEKL. CDR3 sequence: CASSQVLVAGGPDTQYF. CDR3 sequence (DNA): TGCGCCAGCAGCCAAGTTTTGGTAGCGGGAGGGCCGGATACGCAGTATTTT.

The V gene is TRBV4-1, the J gene TRBJ2-1; tentatively, D is TRBD2 (6 bases). CDR3 length equals 17 residues. V was cut by 1 base and J by 0 bases, with 13 bases left in between. Looked up from germline, CDR1 is MGHRA and CDR2 is YSYEKL. CDR3 coding DNA: TGCGCCAGCAGCCAAGGGAGGGAGTCTAGCTCCTACAATGAGCAGTTCTTC. Residues: CASSQGRESSSYNEQFF.

The chain has TRBV28 and TRBJ1-1; D is perhaps TRBD1 (5 bases). Looked up from germline, CDR1 is MDHEN and CDR2 is SYDVKM. CDR3 length: 15 residues. V was clipped by 5 bases and J by 3 bases, with 16 bases between them. Here the CDR3 DNA reads TGTGCCAGCAGTAGTATGGGCAGGGCTTACACTGAAGCTTTCTTT. It encodes CASSSMGRAYTEAFF.

The rearrangement links TRBV30 to TRBJ1-5; the D gene is possibly TRBD1 (5 bases). V was pared by 6 bases and J by 6 bases, with 21 bases between. The CDR3 extends over 15 amino acids. Germline lookup yields CDR1 GTSNPN and CDR2 SVGIG (reference sequence). DNA of the CDR3: TGTGCCTGCGGGGAGGGGTCGGCGGTAATTCAGCCCCAGCATTTT. It encodes CACGEGSAVIQPQHF.

The V and J genes are TRBV6-5 and TRBJ1-5, with TRBD1 matching 10 bases. This CDR3 comprises 15 residues. Trimming removed 6 bases from V and 6 bases from J; junction bases left unmatched: 8. The germline V gene encodes CDR1 MNHEY and CDR2 SVGAGI. In DNA, the CDR3 is TGTGCCAGCAGCCTTGACAGGGGGCGAGTTCAGCCCCAGCATTTT. As protein: CASSLDRGRVQPQHF.

The chain joins TRBV30 to TRBJ2-5; the match to TRBD2 covers 8 bases. The CDR3 is 13 residues long. Trimming cost V 4 bases and J 8 bases; bases outside gene matches: 9. Germline V gene sequence: CDR1 GTSNPN, CDR2 SVGIG (reference sequence). The CDR3 region is CAWTGSGDVTQYF. DNA for the CDR3: TGTGCCTGGACGGGTAGCGGGGATGTAACCCAGTACTTC.

The chain links TRBV7-9 to TRBJ2-5, with a possible D match to TRBD2 (5 bases). This CDR3 spans 13 amino acids. In germline, CDR1 is SEHNR, CDR2 FQNEAQ (reference sequence). The V and J ends lost 5 bases and 2 bases respectively, with 9 bases between them. CDR3 DNA sequence: TGTGCCAGCAGCCCTAGGAGGCAAGAGACCCAGTACTTC. It is translated as CASSPRRQETQYF.

This chain joins TRBV11-2 and TRBJ2-1; no definite D call. The V and J ends lost 1 base and 0 bases respectively, with 10 bases between them. Germline V gene data show CDR1 as SGHAT and CDR2 as FQNNGV. CDR3 length: 16 residues. The DNA for the CDR3 is TGTGCCAGCAGCTTAGGTCTATCTAGCTCCTACAATGAGCAGTTCTTC. Its translation is CASSLGLSSSYNEQFF.

This CDR3 is CASSLDGQGSKAFF. Written as DNA, the CDR3 is TGTGCCAGCAGCTTAGATGGACAGGGTTCGAAAGCTTTCTTT. The genes are TRBV7-9 and TRBJ1-1; 8 nucleotides align to TRBD1. CDR3 length equals 14 residues. Germline V gives CDR1 SEHNR, CDR2 FQNEAQ (reference sequence). The junction had 7 bases not matched to a gene; V was cut back by 1 base and J by 9 bases.

The rearrangement uses TRBV3-1 (or the pseudogene TRBV3-2) and TRBJ1-4, with 8 bases lining up with TRBD1. Per the germline V gene, CDR1 is LGHDT and CDR2 is YNNKEL (reference sequence). The V segment lost 0 bases and the J segment 11 bases; nucleotides outside the gene matches: 8. This CDR3 has 15 amino acids. CDR3 DNA: TGTGCCAGCAGCCAAGATCGAGACAGGGGTCTGAAACTGTTTTTT. This codes for CASSQDRDRGLKLFF.

The chain combines TRBV19 with TRBJ2-1; 9 positions match TRBD2. The CDR3 length is 15 residues. V dropped 3 bases and J dropped 8; count of bases not matched to a gene: 8. The germline V gene encodes CDR1 LNHDA and CDR2 SQIVND (reference sequence). This CDR3 reads CASSIPGLATHEQFF. CDR3 nucleotides: TGTGCCAGTAGTATCCCGGGACTAGCTACCCATGAGCAGTTCTTC. The whole variable domain, filled in from reference TRBV19 and TRBJ2-1, reads DGGITQSPKYLFRKEGQNVTLSCEQNLNHDAMYWYRQDPGQGLRLIYYSQIVNDFQKGDIAEGYSVSREKKESFPLTVTSAQKNPTAFYLCASSIPGLATHEQFFGPGTRLTVL.

The CDR3 DNA follows: TGTGCCAGCAGTTACTATCCGGGGTACGAGCAGTACTTC. Translation: CASSYYPGYEQYF. The V call is TRBV6-5, the J call TRBJ2-7, with D tentatively TRBD2 (5 bases). The V gene lost 1 base and the J gene lost 4 bases, with 8 bases spanning the gap. This CDR3 has 13 amino acids. Germline CDR1 reads MNHEY; CDR2 reads SVGAGI.

The V and J genes are TRBV21-1 and TRBJ2-7; the tabulated D call, TRBD2, remains unverified against the DNA. TRBV21-1 is a pseudogene segment. The CDR3 is 18 residues long. The CDR3 loop is CASSKWRLAGSSSYEQYF. For the CDR3, the DNA is TGTGCCAGCAGCAAATGGAGACTAGCGGGTTCCAGCTCCTACGAGCAGTACTTC.

The CDR3 region has the DNA TGTGCCTCAAGCGGGGGAGATACGCAGTATTTT. Amino acid sequence: CASSGGDTQYF. The chain couples TRBV24-1 to TRBJ2-3; 8 bases are a match to TRBD2. V dropped 12 bases and J dropped 5; count of bases not matched to a gene: 3. Germline V gene lookup returns CDR1 KGHDR and CDR2 SFDVKD. The CDR3 is 11 residues long.

V and J are TRBV2 and TRBJ2-3; 7 nucleotides match TRBD1. Unmatched junction bases numbered 10, after V lost 6 bases and J lost 1 base. This CDR3 contains 16 residues. Germline assignment: CDR1 SNHLY and CDR2 FYNNEI. The CDR3 coding sequence is TGTGCCAGCAGGGCATTACAGGGGTCCGGCACAGATACGCAGTATTTT. Its protein is CASRALQGSGTDTQYF.

This chain joins TRBV18 and TRBJ2-4; TRBD1 matches 8 bases. This CDR3 spans 14 amino acids. Per germline, CDR1 KGHSH and CDR2 LQKENI. The V segment lost 5 bases and the J segment 2 bases; nucleotides outside the gene matches: 2. CDR3 sequence reads: CASSDRGTKNIQYF. CDR3 bases: TGTGCCAGCTCAGACAGGGGAACCAAAAACATTCAGTACTTC.

The CDR3 is CASSPPAFRGGRGGYTF. CDR3 coding DNA: TGTGCCAGCAGTCCGCCCGCTTTTCGAGGAGGGAGGGGAGGCTACACCTTC. The chain couples TRBV6-6 to TRBJ1-2; D is perhaps TRBD1 (5 bases). This CDR3 has 17 residues. Germline CDR1 and CDR2: MNHNY and SVGAGI (reference sequence). Trimming removed 5 bases at V and 8 bases at J, with 27 bases between.

The J gene is TRBJ2-1, the V gene TRBV24-1; D call uncertain. CDR3 length: 16 residues. V was shortened by 2 bases and J by 2 bases, with 12 bases between the two germline ends. Germline assignment: CDR1 KGHDR and CDR2 SFDVKD. The CDR3 DNA is TGTGCCACCAGTGATTCGTCCGCGGTCGCCTACAATGAGCAGTTCTTC. Its protein is CATSDSSAVAYNEQFF.